Reported below is one T cell receptor beta chain. These data come from a study of T cell responses to AZD1222 COVID-19 vaccine. TCRdb's table, derived via immunoSEQ multiplex PCR, lists solely in-frame clones and lacks some. Seen here are approximately 160,000 clones, 85% to 95% observed once, and the top ten hold roughly 0.9%. V shed 8 bases and J 0 bases; nucleotides not matched to a gene: 11. The CDR3 is 17 amino acids. Germline loops: CDR1 LNHDA, CDR2 SQIVND (reference sequence). Material: peripheral blood, obtained on day 0 of AZD1222 vaccination. This chain connects TRBV19 to TRBJ1-5; 9 bases are a match to TRBD1. The receptor was derived from an adult in good health. Here the CDR3 reads CASAPGTGSFSNQPQHF. For the CDR3, the DNA is TGTGCCAGTGCTCCCGGGACAGGGAGCTTTAGCAATCAGCCCCAGCATTTT. Filled out from reference TRBV19 and TRBJ1-5, the complete variable domain reads DGGITQSPKYLFRKEGQNVTLSCEQNLNHDAMYWYRQDPGQGLRLIYYSQIVNDFQKGDIAEGYSVSREKKESFPLTVTSAQKNPTAFYLCASAPGTGSFSNQPQHFGDGTRLSIL.